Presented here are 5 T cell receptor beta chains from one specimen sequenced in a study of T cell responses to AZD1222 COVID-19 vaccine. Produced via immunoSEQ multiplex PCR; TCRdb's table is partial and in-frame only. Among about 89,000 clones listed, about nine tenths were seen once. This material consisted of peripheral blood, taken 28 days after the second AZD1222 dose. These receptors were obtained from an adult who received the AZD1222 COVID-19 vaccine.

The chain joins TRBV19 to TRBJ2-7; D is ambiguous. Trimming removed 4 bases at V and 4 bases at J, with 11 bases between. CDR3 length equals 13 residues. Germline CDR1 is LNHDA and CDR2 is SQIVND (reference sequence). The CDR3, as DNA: TGTGCCAGTAGTACGACGAAAGATTACGAGCAGTACTTC. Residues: CASSTTKDYEQYF.

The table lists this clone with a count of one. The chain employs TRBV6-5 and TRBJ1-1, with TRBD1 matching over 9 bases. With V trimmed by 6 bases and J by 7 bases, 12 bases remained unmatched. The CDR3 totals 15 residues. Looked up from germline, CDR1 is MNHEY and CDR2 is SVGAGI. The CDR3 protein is CASRLFGTGNIEAFF. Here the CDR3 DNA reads TGTGCCAGCAGGCTCTTCGGGACAGGGAATATTGAAGCTTTCTTT.

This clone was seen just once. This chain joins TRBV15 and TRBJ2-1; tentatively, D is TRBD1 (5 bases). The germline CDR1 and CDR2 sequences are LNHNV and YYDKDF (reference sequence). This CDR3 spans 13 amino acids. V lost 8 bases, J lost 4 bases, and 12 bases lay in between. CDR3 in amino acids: CATSTEGYNEQFF. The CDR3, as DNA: TGTGCCACCTCGACAGAAGGGTACAATGAGCAGTTCTTC. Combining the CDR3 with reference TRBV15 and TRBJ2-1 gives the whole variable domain DAMVIQNPRYQVTQFGKPVTLSCSQTLNHNVMYWYQQKSSQAPKLLFHYYDKDFNNEADTPDNFQSRRPNTSFCFLDIRSPGLGDTAMYLCATSTEGYNEQFFGPGTRLTVL.

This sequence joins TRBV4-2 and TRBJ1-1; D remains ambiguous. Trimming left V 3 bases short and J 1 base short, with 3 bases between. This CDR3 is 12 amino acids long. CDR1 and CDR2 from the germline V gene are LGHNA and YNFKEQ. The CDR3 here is CASSHGNTEAFF. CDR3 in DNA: TGTGCCAGCAGCCACGGGAACACTGAAGCTTTCTTT.

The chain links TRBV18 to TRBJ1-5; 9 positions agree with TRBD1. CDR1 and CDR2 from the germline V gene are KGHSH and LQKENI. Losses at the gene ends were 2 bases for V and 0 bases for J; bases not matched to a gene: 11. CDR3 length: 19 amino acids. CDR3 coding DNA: TGTGCCAGCTCACCAAGGGACAGGGAAAGGGGATATAGCAATCAGCCCCAGCATTTT. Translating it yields CASSPRDRERGYSNQPQHF. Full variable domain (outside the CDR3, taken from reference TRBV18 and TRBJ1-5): NAGVMQNPRHLVRRRGQEARLRCSPMKGHSHVYWYRQLPEEGLKFMVYLQKENIIDESGMPKERFSAEFPKEGPSILRIQQVVRGDSAAYFCASSPRDRERGYSNQPQHFGDGTRLSIL.